The next 27 T cell receptor beta chains were all read from a single sample in a study of post-analysis software for immune sequencing data. No cognate antigen is known for these TCRs. Tagging with unique molecular identifiers was a feature of the TCR beta cDNA libraries. One entry per CDR3 protein, called by TCRdb with MiXCR from the PCR reads. The sample consists of a few hundred thousand distinct CDR3 sequences, roughly 45% of them appearing once. Study conclusions and caveats: Comparison of patients with controls showed 4 to 6 TRBV segments more frequent in patients, TRBV5-6, TRBV5-1 and TRBV20-1 among them.

The sample was blood. The receptors here all came from a girl under 18 with multiple sclerosis.

This clonotype was observed a handful of times. The chain links TRBV25-1 to TRBJ2-7, with 7 bases identical to TRBD1. CDR1 and CDR2 from the germline V gene are MGHDK and SYGVNS. Unmatched junction bases numbered 12, after V lost 4 bases and J lost 0 bases. The CDR3 runs 17 residues. The CDR3 region has the DNA TGTGCCAGCAGTGCCCGGGATAGCACAGGGGCCTCCTACGAGCAGTACTTC. Its translation is CASSARDSTGASYEQYF.

The chain carries TRBV25-1 and TRBJ2-1; D perhaps matches TRBD1 (5 bases). Germline V CDR1 and CDR2: MGHDK, SYGVNS. Trimming took 1 base from V and 7 from J, leaving 14 bases between them. The CDR3 sequence is 15 residues long. The CDR3 nucleotides read TGTGCCAGCAGTGAATCCCAGGGCTTGAATAATGAGCAGTTCTTC. The encoded protein is CASSESQGLNNEQFF.

This clonotype turned up a few times. The chain combines TRBV25-1 with TRBJ2-1, with D possibly called TRBD1 or TRBD2 (5 bases each). Trimming cost V 0 bases and J 1 base, with 13 bases left between them. The CDR3 consists of 17 residues. Germline V gene data show CDR1 as MGHDK and CDR2 as SYGVNS. The DNA of the CDR3 is TGTGCCAGCAGTGAATACATGGGGGTGAAGTCCTACAATGAGCAGTTCTTC. Translated: CASSEYMGVKSYNEQFF.

This clonotype was seen repeatedly, ten times or more. The rearrangement uses TRBV5-5 and TRBJ2-1, with D possibly TRBD2 on 5 matching bases. The CDR3 is made up of 14 amino acids. V was clipped by 2 bases and J by 2 bases, with 8 bases between them. Germline assignment: CDR1 SGHKS and CDR2 YYEKEE (reference sequence). DNA for the CDR3: TGTGCCAGCAGCTTTAGTAGCGCCTACAATGAGCAGTTCTTC. Encoded protein: CASSFSSAYNEQFF.

This chain connects TRBV6-2 or TRBV6-3 to TRBJ2-5; TRBD1 matches 9 bases. Matching the DNA end better, TRBJ2-7 makes the J call doubtful. The V gene's germline CDR1 is MNHEY and CDR2 SVGEGT. This CDR3 has 15 amino acids. DNA of the CDR3: TGTGCCAGCAGCAGACGGACAGGGGCTGGCGACGAGCAGTACTTC. Translating gives CASSRRTGAGDEQYF.

V usage is TRBV7-2 and J usage is TRBJ1-5; D is ambiguous. The V end lost 8 bases, the J end lost 2 bases, and 10 bases lay between the germline ends. Germline-derived CDR1 and CDR2 are SGHTA and FQGNSA. This CDR3 comprises 13 residues. The DNA of the CDR3 is TGTGCCAGCGGAGAGACCCGCAATCAGCCCCAGCATTTT. It codes for CASGETRNQPQHF.

This clonotype was seen a handful of times. The rearrangement uses TRBV5-1 and TRBJ2-7, with TRBD2 as a possible D gene (6 bases). Germline V gene lookup returns CDR1 SGHRS and CDR2 YFSETQ. The length of the CDR3 is 15 residues. Trimming removed 4 bases from V and 0 bases from J, with 14 bases in between. The CDR3 protein is CASSPWGEGSYEQYF. DNA of the CDR3: TGCGCCAGCAGCCCGTGGGGGGAAGGCTCCTACGAGCAGTACTTC.

This clonotype was counted between two and nine times. The V and J genes are TRBV18 and TRBJ2-7; 11 nucleotides align to TRBD2. Germline lookup yields CDR1 KGHSH and CDR2 LQKENI. The junction had 6 bases not matched to a gene; V was cut back by 8 bases and J by 3 bases. The CDR3 contains 14 residues. The CDR3 region is CASSGTSGHYEQYF. CDR3 DNA: TGTGCCAGCAGCGGGACTAGCGGACACTACGAGCAGTACTTC. Combining the CDR3 with reference TRBV18 and TRBJ2-7 gives the whole variable domain NAGVMQNPRHLVRRRGQEARLRCSPMKGHSHVYWYRQLPEEGLKFMVYLQKENIIDESGMPKERFSAEFPKEGPSILRIQQVVRGDSAAYFCASSGTSGHYEQYFGPGTRLTVT.

This clonotype was counted only a few times. The CDR3 loop reads CASSLDYSTDTQYF. The CDR3 DNA follows: TGTGCCAGCAGTTTGGACTATAGCACAGATACGCAGTATTTT. The J gene is TRBJ2-3, the V gene TRBV6-5, with a tentative D call TRBD2 (6 bases). The length of the CDR3 is 14 residues. Germline V gene sequence: CDR1 MNHEY, CDR2 SVGAGI. The V end was cut by 4 bases, the J end by 0 bases, with 8 bases between.

This clonotype was counted only a few times. V and J are TRBV6-5 and TRBJ2-3; 7 bases agree with TRBD2. Unmatched junction bases numbered 9, after V lost 5 bases and J lost 4 bases. Germline loops: CDR1 MNHEY, CDR2 SVGAGI. The CDR3 is made up of 15 amino acids. This CDR3 is CASSSLSGMPDTQYF. The CDR3 nucleotides read TGTGCCAGCAGTAGCTTAAGCGGGATGCCAGATACGCAGTATTTT.

The chain uses TRBV5-1 and TRBJ2-3, with 12 positions matching TRBD2. Trimming at V came to 2 bases and at J to 2 bases, leaving 3 bases not matched to a gene. There are 16 residues in the CDR3. Germline CDR1 reads SGHRS; CDR2 reads YFSETQ. The CDR3 sequence is CASSFGTSGYTDTQYF. The CDR3 coding sequence is TGCGCCAGCAGCTTTGGGACTAGCGGGTACACAGATACGCAGTATTTT.

This clonotype was picked up many times. The chain uses TRBV13 and TRBJ1-6, with TRBD1 matching over 10 bases. J lost 8 bases, V lost 5 bases, and 6 bases had no gene match. Germline CDR1 PRHDT, CDR2 FYEKMQ (reference sequence). The CDR3 runs 15 residues. The CDR3 loop is CASSAYGTGDSPLHF. Here the CDR3 DNA reads TGTGCCAGCAGCGCCTACGGGACAGGGGATTCACCCCTCCACTTT.

The chain links TRBV29-1 to TRBJ2-3; 7 bases are a match to TRBD2. This CDR3 spans 18 amino acids. Germline V lookup: CDR1 SQVTM, CDR2 ANQGSEA. V shed 4 bases, J shed 2 bases, and the junction held 18 bases outside the gene matches. The CDR3 loop is CSVVGGQDEGSTTDTQYF. As DNA, the CDR3 is TGCAGCGTTGTGGGAGGGCAGGATGAAGGGTCCACCACAGATACGCAGTATTTT.

The sample holds a few counts of this clonotype. The chain joins TRBV12-3 or TRBV12-4 to TRBJ1-1; D perhaps matches TRBD1 (6 bases). Trimming removed 6 bases at V and 5 bases at J, with 22 bases between. The CDR3 consists of 16 residues. CDR3 bases: TGTGCCAGCAGCCTCAGAGTAACAGGGACGAGGACTGAAGCTTTCTTT. As protein: CASSLRVTGTRTEAFF.

V is TRBV19 and J is TRBJ2-7; 7 bases are shared with TRBD2. Looked up from germline, CDR1 is LNHDA and CDR2 is SQIVND (reference sequence). Unmatched junction bases numbered 3, after V lost 4 bases and J lost 0 bases. There are 14 residues in the CDR3. In DNA form, the CDR3 reads TGTGCCAGTAGTACCCGGGACTACTCCTACGAGCAGTACTTC. Amino acid sequence: CASSTRDYSYEQYF.

On this clonotype itself: A junction boundary mismatches the germline segment, possibly from a read error. The chain joins TRBV7-2 to TRBJ2-5; 13 bases agree with TRBD2. CDR3 length: 15 amino acids. Germline loops: CDR1 SGHTA, CDR2 FQGNSA. The CDR3 region is CVSSLWTSGRETQYF. CDR3 bases: TGTGTCAGCAGCTTATGGACTAGCGGGAGAGAGACCCAGTACTTC. The complete variable domain, with remaining parts taken from reference TRBV7-2 and TRBJ2-5, reads GAGVSQSPSNKVTEKGKDVELRCDPISGHTALYWYRQSLGQGLEFLIYFQGNSAPDKSGLPSDRFSAERTGGSVSTLTIQRTQQEDSAVYLCVSSLWTSGRETQYFGPGTRLLVL.

This clonotype was seen a few times. The gene calls are TRBV28 and TRBJ2-1; 12 bases map to TRBD2. The CDR3 has 17 amino acids. Germline V gives CDR1 MDHEN, CDR2 SYDVKM. The trim removed 2 bases at V and 3 bases at J, leaving 5 bases unmatched. The CDR3 DNA follows: TGTGCCAGCAGTTTAAGGTCGGGACTAGCGGGCTACAATGAGCAGTTCTTC. It translates to CASSLRSGLAGYNEQFF.

The chain carries TRBV6-2 or TRBV6-3 and TRBJ2-7; 9 positions match TRBD2. CDR1 is MNHEY and CDR2 is SVGEGT in the germline V gene. The CDR3 sequence is 13 residues long. Trimming cost V 8 bases and J 2 bases; bases outside gene matches: 4. The CDR3: CASGLAGPYEQYF. In nucleotides, the CDR3 is TGTGCCAGCGGCCTAGCGGGACCCTACGAGCAGTACTTC.

This clonotype was seen a handful of times. V and J are TRBV3-1 and TRBJ2-1; D gene unclear. The CDR3 loop spans 13 amino acids. V lost 4 bases and J lost 3, with 7 bases in between. CDR1 and CDR2 (germline): LGHDT, YNNKEL (reference sequence). DNA of the CDR3: TGTGCCAGCAGCCCAGAACACTACAATGAGCAGTTCTTC. Translating it yields CASSPEHYNEQFF.

This chain joins TRBV29-1 and TRBJ1-1; D unclear. Trimming cost V 6 bases and J 0 bases, with 14 bases left between them. CDR1 and CDR2 (germline): SQVTM, ANQGSEA. This CDR3 is built from 14 residues. In DNA form, the CDR3 reads TGCAGCGTCTCGGGTAGGGATCTGAACACTGAAGCTTTCTTT. Its protein is CSVSGRDLNTEAFF.

This clonotype was counted a few times. The chain has TRBV5-1 and TRBJ2-5; the D gene could be TRBD1 or TRBD2 (5 bases each). Deletions cut 4 bases from V and 4 bases from J, with 14 bases between. CDR1 is SGHRS and CDR2 is YFSETQ in the germline V gene. This CDR3 region has 14 residues. CDR3 DNA: TGCGCCAGCAGCGCCGATGGGGGTTCAGAGACCCAGTACTTC. This sequence encodes CASSADGGSETQYF.

This chain uses TRBV7-9 with TRBJ2-1, with 14 positions matching TRBD2. Trimming at V came to 4 bases and at J to 6 bases, leaving 8 bases not matched to a gene. Germline V gene lookup returns CDR1 SEHNR and CDR2 FQNEAQ (reference sequence). The CDR3 sequence is 17 residues long. The CDR3 DNA reads as TGTGCCAGCAGCTCGGGGACTAGCGGGAGCTTTGTCAATGAGCAGTTCTTC. Its translation is CASSSGTSGSFVNEQFF.

The rearrangement joins TRBV7-8 to TRBJ2-7, with TRBD1 matching over 7 bases. Germline values: CDR1 SGHVS, CDR2 FQNEAQ. With 1 base clipped from V and 3 bases from J, the junction kept 3 bases outside the gene matches. This CDR3 comprises 14 residues. The CDR3 coding sequence is TGTGCCAGCAGCTTAGATAACAGGGGCTACGAGCAGTACTTC. Amino acid sequence: CASSLDNRGYEQYF. Combining the CDR3 with reference TRBV7-8 and TRBJ2-7 gives the whole variable domain GAGVSQSPRYKVAKRGQDVALRCDPISGHVSLFWYQQALGQGPEFLTYFQNEAQLDKSGLPSDRFFAERPEGSVSTLKIQRTQQEDSAVYLCASSLDNRGYEQYFGPGTRLTVT.

The table lists this clonotype with a few counts. V and J are TRBV9 and TRBJ2-7, with 10 bases aligning to TRBD2. The germline V gene encodes CDR1 SGDLS and CDR2 YYNGEE. The J segment lost 6 bases and the V segment lost 4 bases, leaving 16 bases of the junction unmatched. This CDR3 has 17 amino acids. CDR3 DNA: TGTGCCAGCAGCAACGCGGCTAGCGGGAGCTTTTTTGGCGAGCAGTACTTC. Translation: CASSNAASGSFFGEQYF.

This clonotype appeared a few times. The chain uses TRBV12-3 or TRBV12-4 and TRBJ2-1; 8 bases map to TRBD1. This CDR3 has 15 residues. V lost 7 bases to trimming and J lost 5 bases; unmatched junction nucleotides: 10. CDR3 amino acids: CASKLLDRDHNEQFF. The CDR3 nucleotides are TGTGCCAGCAAATTATTGGACAGGGATCACAATGAGCAGTTCTTC.

The chain uses TRBV3-1 and TRBJ2-1, with D maybe TRBD2 (6 bases). CDR3 length: 17 amino acids. Germline loops: CDR1 LGHDT, CDR2 YNNKEL (reference sequence). V shed 0 bases and J shed 6 bases, with 18 bases lying between them. The chain's CDR3 is CASSQELTGVPGNEQFF. CDR3 DNA sequence: TGTGCCAGCAGCCAAGAACTTACGGGAGTCCCGGGCAATGAGCAGTTCTTC.

This clonotype has a handful of counts. The rearrangement joins TRBV12-3 or TRBV12-4 to TRBJ2-3; TRBD2 agrees at 12 bases. The ends lost 2 bases at V and 11 bases at J; junction bases unmatched: 17. The CDR3 sequence is 18 residues long. DNA of the CDR3: TGTGCCAGCAGTTTATTAGAGGGTGGGGGACTAGCGGGTTGGATGCAGTATTTT. Translating it yields CASSLLEGGGLAGWMQYF.